This TCR beta chain was recovered during a study of T cell changes during pregnancy in multiple sclerosis. Profiled with immunoSEQ multiplex PCR; TCRdb holds only in-frame clones, not every one. The repertoire has approximately 62,000 clones, 93% of them found once; the top ten carry 3% to 4.5%. Germline CDR1 is SGDLS and CDR2 is YYNGEE. V lost 2 bases and J lost 0, with 21 bases in between. This CDR3 contains 19 residues. The sample here was CD8+ T cells from peripheral blood mononuclear cells, taken in the second trimester of pregnancy. The rearrangement links TRBV9 to TRBJ1-3; D perhaps matches TRBD1 (6 bases). The clonotype was recovered from a female donor with multiple sclerosis, enrolled in a pregnancy study. In nucleotides, the CDR3 is TGTGCCAGCAGCGTTTCCCCCGGGACAACCGGATACTCTGGAAACACCATATATTTT. Protein sequence: CASSVSPGTTGYSGNTIYF.